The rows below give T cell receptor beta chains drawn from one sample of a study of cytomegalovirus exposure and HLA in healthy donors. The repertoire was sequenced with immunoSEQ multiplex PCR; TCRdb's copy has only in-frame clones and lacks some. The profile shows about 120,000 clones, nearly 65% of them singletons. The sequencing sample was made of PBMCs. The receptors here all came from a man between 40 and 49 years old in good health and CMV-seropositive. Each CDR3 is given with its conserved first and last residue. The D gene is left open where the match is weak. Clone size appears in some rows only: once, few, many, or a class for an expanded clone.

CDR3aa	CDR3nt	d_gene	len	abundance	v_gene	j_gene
CASRQQGVENQPQHF	TGTGCCAGCAGACAACAGGGGGTTGAAAATCAGCCCCAGCATTTT	TRBD1	15	NA	TRBV6-5	TRBJ1-5
CASSFGTADSDEQYF	TGCGCCAGCAGCTTCGGGACAGCAGACTCGGACGAGCAGTACTTC	TRBD1	15	few	TRBV5-1	TRBJ2-7
CASYTTVNTGELFF	TGTGCCAGCTATACGACAGTTAACACCGGGGAGCTGTTTTTT	NA	14	NA	TRBV6-5	TRBJ2-2
CAIPGQYYGYTF	TGTGCCATCCCTGGGCAGTACTATGGCTACACCTTC	NA	12	NA	TRBV6-1	TRBJ1-2
CASSHSGGVETQYF	TGTGCCAGCAGTCATAGCGGGGGGGTAGAGACCCAGTACTTC	TRBD2	14	few	TRBV27	TRBJ2-5
CASSLEGRHEQFF	TGTGCCAGCAGCTTAGAGGGTCGGCATGAGCAGTTCTTC	NA	13	few	TRBV7-3	TRBJ2-1
CASRSLGLAGYEQYF	TGTGCCAGCAGGTCACTTGGACTAGCGGGCTACGAGCAGTACTTC	TRBD2	15	NA	TRBV6-6	TRBJ2-7
CASSLYGSSYEQYF	TGTGCCAGCAGCTTATATGGCAGCTCCTACGAGCAGTACTTC	NA	14	NA	TRBV11-3	TRBJ2-7
CASSYNLQGIGNTIYF	TGTGCCAGCAGTTACAATTTACAGGGAATTGGAAACACCATATATTTT	NA	16	NA	TRBV6-5	TRBJ1-3
CASSRRGVGGTDTQYF	TGTGCCAGCTCCCGGCGGGGCGTCGGGGGCACAGATACGCAGTATTTT	NA	16	NA	TRBV7-2	TRBJ2-3
CSVWGQGYYNEQFF	TGCAGCGTTTGGGGACAGGGTTACTACAATGAGCAGTTCTTC	TRBD1	14	NA	TRBV29-1	TRBJ2-1
CAIIPGNLRDTQYF	TGTGCCATCATCCCCGGGAACCTCCGGGATACGCAGTATTTT	NA	14	NA	TRBV28	TRBJ2-3
CASSPLGSGGNSPLHF	TGTGCCAGCAGTCCCCTCGGGAGCGGAGGAAATTCACCCCTCCACTTT	NA	16	few	TRBV6-6	TRBJ1-6
CASSGSGGYEQYF	TGTGCCAGCAGCGGTAGCGGGGGCTACGAGCAGTACTTC	TRBD2	13	NA	TRBV9	TRBJ2-7
CASSVLAGGPTDTQYF	TGTGCCAGTAGTGTTTTGGCGGGAGGGCCGACAGATACGCAGTATTTT	TRBD2	16	few	TRBV19	TRBJ2-3
CASSQLRGSGNTIYF	TGTGCCAGCAGCCAGCTTAGGGGCTCTGGAAACACCATATATTTT	NA	15	NA	TRBV11-2	TRBJ1-3